The text below deals with one T cell receptor beta chain. This CDR3 comprises 14 residues. V dropped 0 bases and J dropped 3 bases, with 9 bases sitting between them. Germline V gives CDR1 MNHEY, CDR2 SVGAGI. This specimen comes from a study of blood T cell repertoires in COVID-19. In the original workflow: Amplification of reference gene primers was used by the study to estimate nucleated cell counts. TCRdb's table, derived via immunoSEQ multiplex PCR, lists solely in-frame clones and lacks some. V and J calls and clone size are as listed in that table; D and trimming were resolved from the DNA. The repertoire holds roughly 26,000 clones, with around two thirds as singletons.

The J gene is TRBJ2-7, the V gene TRBV6-5; no clear D gene. The receptor comes from a man in his 60s with active or convalescent COVID-19. The sequenced sample was peripheral blood. Written as DNA, the CDR3 is TGTGCCAGCAGTTACTCGAACTCTCTCTACGAGCAGTACTTC. Its protein is CASSYSNSLYEQYF.